This T cell receptor (beta chain) came from a study of human T cells and chemical hapten exposure. Study at large: The patients, most of them female, presented with alopecia areata, totalis or universalis.

TCRdb used MiXCR to reprocess the RACE reads, holding one entry per CDR3 protein. The sample includes roughly 360,000 distinct CDR3 sequences, about 4.4% seen only once; the top ten take roughly 2.4%. Study-level findings and limits: Positive correlation was observed between PT1 expanded TCR counts and patch test score. DPC sensitization left the count of TCRs above 1 in 1000 unchanged. Significantly greater numbers of large CDR3 similarity clusters came from expanded TCRs than from controls.

As for time point: patch test 1, 2 weeks after DPC sensitization. Regarding treatment: therapeutic diphenylcyclopropenone sensitization with weekly scalp DPC. This clonotype was seen many times. What it binds is unknown. Sequencing used whole blood, obtained in connection with sensitization to the hapten diphenylcyclopropenone (DPC). This clonotype was obtained from a woman aged 50 to 60 with alopecia areata. Some clones in this sample may be carry-over from other donors' samples.

DNA of the CDR3: TGTGCCAGCAGTAAATGGGACAGGGAGAATCAGCCCCAGCATTTT. Translated: CASSKWDRENQPQHF. V usage is TRBV12-3 or TRBV12-4 and J usage is TRBJ1-5, with 9 bases aligning to TRBD1. V lost 5 bases to trimming and J lost 4 bases; unmatched junction nucleotides: 6. The CDR3 is 15 residues long.